Listed below are T cell receptor beta chains from one sample, sequenced in a study of CD8 T cells in ankylosing spondylitis. TCRdb used MiXCR to reprocess the 5' RACE reads, holding one entry per CDR3 protein. The table includes fewer than 650,000 distinct CDR3 sequences, 9.5% to 15% detected once. Sequences were obtained from blood, either unsorted or a sorted T cell fraction (not recorded which). The receptors stem from a male donor with ankylosing spondylitis. Both conserved end residues are part of each CDR3. D genes are given only for firm matches. Clone size is given for some rows only: seen once, a few or many times, or a class if the clone is expanded.

v_call,j_call,d_call,clone_size,cdr3_aa,cdr3_nt
TRBV3-1,TRBJ2-7,TRBD2,many,CASSQPSGRETGEQYF,TGTGCCAGCAGCCAACCTAGCGGCAGAGAGACTGGGGAGCAGTACTTC
TRBV30,TRBJ2-1,.,.,CAWRGRRNIYNEQFF,TGTGCCTGGAGAGGTAGAAGGAATATTTACAATGAGCAGTTCTTC
TRBV30,TRBJ2-5,.,.,CAWSRTGAPETQYF,TGTGCCTGGAGTAGGACGGGAGCCCCAGAGACCCAGTACTTC
TRBV20-1,TRBJ1-5,.,few,CSARDYRGAGGNQPQHF,TGCAGTGCTAGAGATTATCGGGGGGCCGGCGGCAATCAGCCCCAGCATTTT
TRBV12-3/TRBV12-4,TRBJ1-2,.,.,CASSPPVFGYTF,TGTGCCAGCAGTCCCCCGGTCTTTGGCTACACCTTC
TRBV14,TRBJ1-2,.,few,CASSQTMDGSEGYTF,TGTGCCAGCAGCCAAACTATGGACGGTTCGGAGGGCTACACCTTC
TRBV10-3,TRBJ1-1,.,many,CAISGAGGTEAFF,TGTGCCATCAGTGGGGCGGGAGGGACTGAAGCTTTCTTT
TRBV6-1,TRBJ1-1,.,many,CASSPGQNTEAFF,TGTGCCAGCAGTCCCGGACAGAACACTGAAGCTTTCTTT
TRBV29-1,TRBJ2-1,TRBD1,few,CSVDRDRGQEQFF,TGCAGCGTTGATAGGGACAGGGGGCAGGAGCAGTTCTTC
TRBV5-1,TRBJ1-1,.,.,CASGGEGTEAFF,TGCGCCAGCGGCGGGGAGGGGACTGAAGCTTTCTTT
TRBV10-3,TRBJ2-2,.,.,CAIRRGLGNTGELFF,TGTGCCATCAGGCGAGGCCTGGGGAACACCGGGGAGCTGTTTTTT
TRBV7-9,TRBJ2-5,TRBD2,.,CASSFRLAGYQETQYF,TGTGCCAGCAGCTTCAGACTAGCGGGGTACCAAGAGACCCAGTACTTC
TRBV10-3,TRBJ1-5,.,few,CAISEGLFMNQPQHF,TGTGCCATCAGTGAGGGACTTTTTATGAATCAGCCCCAGCATTTT
TRBV7-2,TRBJ2-1,.,many,CASSLPSSYNEQFF,TGTGCCAGCAGCTTACCGAGTTCCTACAATGAGCAGTTCTTC
TRBV27,TRBJ2-7,TRBD2,.,CASSHVLAGGFYEQYF,TGTGCCAGCAGTCACGTACTAGCGGGAGGGTTCTACGAGCAGTACTTC
TRBV5-1,TRBJ2-2,.,.,CASSLRRSRAGELFF,TGCGCCAGCAGCCTACGGCGGAGTCGGGCCGGGGAGCTGTTTTTT
TRBV19,TRBJ2-4,.,.,CASSRGLDKNIQYF,TGTGCCAGTAGTCGAGGGCTTGACAAAAACATTCAGTACTTC
TRBV11-3,TRBJ1-1,TRBD1,.,CASSFGQGALNTEAFF,TGTGCCAGCAGCTTCGGACAGGGGGCTCTGAACACTGAAGCTTTCTTT
TRBV12-3/TRBV12-4,TRBJ1-1,TRBD1,many,CASSFRDRATEAFF,TGTGCCAGCAGTTTCCGGGACAGGGCCACTGAAGCTTTCTTT
TRBV5-6,TRBJ1-1,.,.,CASSSQTEAFF,TGTGCCAGCAGCTCTCAGACTGAAGCTTTCTTT
TRBV12-3/TRBV12-4,TRBJ2-7,.,.,CASSFGDSRYEQYF,TGTGCCAGCAGTTTCGGAGATAGTAGGTACGAGCAGTACTTC
TRBV30,TRBJ1-2,TRBD1,.,CAWTLGTGMGYTF,TGTGCCTGGACCCTCGGGACAGGAATGGGCTACACCTTC
TRBV7-2,TRBJ2-5,.,.,CASSPNGLETQYF,TGTGCCAGCAGCCCTAATGGTTTGGAGACCCAGTACTTC
TRBV6-1,TRBJ2-3,TRBD2,.,CASSEAREPDTQYF,TGTGCCAGCAGTGAAGCGCGGGAGCCAGATACGCAGTATTTT
TRBV5-6,TRBJ2-4,.,.,CASSPGGGAKNIQYF,TGTGCCAGCAGCCCCGGAGGGGGAGCCAAAAACATTCAGTACTTC
TRBV12-3/TRBV12-4,TRBJ1-5,TRBD1,.,CASNHRGDNQPQHF,TGTGCCAGCAACCACAGGGGCGATAATCAGCCCCAGCATTTT
TRBV4-1,TRBJ1-4,.,few,CASSPVGGRGAEKLFF,TGCGCCAGCAGCCCGGTGGGTGGACGGGGGGCGGAAAAACTGTTTTTT
TRBV12-3/TRBV12-4,TRBJ2-3,.,.,CASSLLVSDTQYF,TGTGCCAGCAGTTTACTAGTTTCAGATACGCAGTATTTT
TRBV5-4,TRBJ2-1,TRBD2,.,CASTLGGAGNEQFF,TGTGCCAGCACCCTCGGGGGGGCTGGCAATGAGCAGTTCTTC
TRBV12-3/TRBV12-4,TRBJ2-1,.,many,CASSSNPRNEQFF,TGTGCCAGCAGTTCGAACCCACGGAATGAGCAGTTCTTC
TRBV6-1,TRBJ2-7,.,once,CASSPAVWVDEQYF,TGTGCCAGCAGCCCCGCGGTTTGGGTGGACGAGCAGTACTTC
TRBV11-1,TRBJ1-4,TRBD1,.,CASSWGTGKVATNEKLFF,TGTGCCAGCAGCTGGGGGACAGGAAAAGTTGCAACTAATGAAAAACTGTTTTTT
TRBV20-1,TRBJ2-1,TRBD2,.,CSARPGLAGVNEQFF,TGCAGTGCTAGGCCGGGACTAGCGGGAGTGAATGAGCAGTTCTTC
TRBV20-1,TRBJ1-3,.,few,CSASGVGGDGNTIYF,TGCAGTGCTAGTGGGGTTGGGGGGGACGGAAACACCATATATTTT
TRBV7-2,TRBJ2-1,TRBD2,few,CASSPAAGVEGNEQFF,TGTGCCAGCAGCCCAGCAGCGGGGGTTGAAGGCAATGAGCAGTTCTTC
TRBV5-1,TRBJ2-1,TRBD2,few,CASSYGLDREQFF,TGCGCCAGCAGCTACGGACTAGATCGGGAGCAGTTCTTC
TRBV5-1,TRBJ2-2,.,.,CASSLAGRGFAELFF,TGCGCCAGCAGCTTGGCCGGCAGGGGATTCGCGGAGCTGTTTTTT
TRBV29-1,TRBJ2-1,TRBD2,.,CSVEGIAGPSYNEQFF,TGCAGCGTTGAAGGAATAGCGGGCCCTTCCTACAATGAGCAGTTCTTC
TRBV6-1,TRBJ1-1,.,few,CASSVRGGIAEAFF,TGTGCCAGCAGCGTCCGGGGTGGAATCGCTGAAGCTTTCTTT
TRBV7-2,TRBJ1-1,.,.,CASPRGAGMSTEAFF,TGTGCCAGCCCGCGGGGGGCAGGTATGAGTACTGAAGCTTTCTTT
TRBV7-9,TRBJ2-3,.,few,CASSPDWNTDTQYF,TGTGCCAGCAGCCCCGACTGGAACACAGATACGCAGTATTTT
TRBV11-2,TRBJ2-1,.,few,CASSPLDGTDTYNEQFF,TGTGCCAGCAGCCCCTTGGACGGCACAGACACCTACAATGAGCAGTTCTTC
TRBV5-1,TRBJ1-1,.,.,CASSLQVEGEAFF,TGCGCCAGCAGCTTGCAAGTCGAAGGGGAAGCTTTCTTT
TRBV7-9,TRBJ1-2,.,few,CASSLDRVNGYTF,TGTGCCAGCAGCTTAGACAGGGTTAACGGCTACACCTTC
TRBV27,TRBJ1-1,.,.,CASSSQTHHPSTFF,TGTGCCAGCAGTTCGCAGACGCACCACCCTTCAACTTTCTTT
TRBV6-1,TRBJ2-1,.,many,CASSSRDPMAEQFF,TGTGCCAGCAGTAGTCGGGACCCCATGGCTGAGCAGTTCTTC